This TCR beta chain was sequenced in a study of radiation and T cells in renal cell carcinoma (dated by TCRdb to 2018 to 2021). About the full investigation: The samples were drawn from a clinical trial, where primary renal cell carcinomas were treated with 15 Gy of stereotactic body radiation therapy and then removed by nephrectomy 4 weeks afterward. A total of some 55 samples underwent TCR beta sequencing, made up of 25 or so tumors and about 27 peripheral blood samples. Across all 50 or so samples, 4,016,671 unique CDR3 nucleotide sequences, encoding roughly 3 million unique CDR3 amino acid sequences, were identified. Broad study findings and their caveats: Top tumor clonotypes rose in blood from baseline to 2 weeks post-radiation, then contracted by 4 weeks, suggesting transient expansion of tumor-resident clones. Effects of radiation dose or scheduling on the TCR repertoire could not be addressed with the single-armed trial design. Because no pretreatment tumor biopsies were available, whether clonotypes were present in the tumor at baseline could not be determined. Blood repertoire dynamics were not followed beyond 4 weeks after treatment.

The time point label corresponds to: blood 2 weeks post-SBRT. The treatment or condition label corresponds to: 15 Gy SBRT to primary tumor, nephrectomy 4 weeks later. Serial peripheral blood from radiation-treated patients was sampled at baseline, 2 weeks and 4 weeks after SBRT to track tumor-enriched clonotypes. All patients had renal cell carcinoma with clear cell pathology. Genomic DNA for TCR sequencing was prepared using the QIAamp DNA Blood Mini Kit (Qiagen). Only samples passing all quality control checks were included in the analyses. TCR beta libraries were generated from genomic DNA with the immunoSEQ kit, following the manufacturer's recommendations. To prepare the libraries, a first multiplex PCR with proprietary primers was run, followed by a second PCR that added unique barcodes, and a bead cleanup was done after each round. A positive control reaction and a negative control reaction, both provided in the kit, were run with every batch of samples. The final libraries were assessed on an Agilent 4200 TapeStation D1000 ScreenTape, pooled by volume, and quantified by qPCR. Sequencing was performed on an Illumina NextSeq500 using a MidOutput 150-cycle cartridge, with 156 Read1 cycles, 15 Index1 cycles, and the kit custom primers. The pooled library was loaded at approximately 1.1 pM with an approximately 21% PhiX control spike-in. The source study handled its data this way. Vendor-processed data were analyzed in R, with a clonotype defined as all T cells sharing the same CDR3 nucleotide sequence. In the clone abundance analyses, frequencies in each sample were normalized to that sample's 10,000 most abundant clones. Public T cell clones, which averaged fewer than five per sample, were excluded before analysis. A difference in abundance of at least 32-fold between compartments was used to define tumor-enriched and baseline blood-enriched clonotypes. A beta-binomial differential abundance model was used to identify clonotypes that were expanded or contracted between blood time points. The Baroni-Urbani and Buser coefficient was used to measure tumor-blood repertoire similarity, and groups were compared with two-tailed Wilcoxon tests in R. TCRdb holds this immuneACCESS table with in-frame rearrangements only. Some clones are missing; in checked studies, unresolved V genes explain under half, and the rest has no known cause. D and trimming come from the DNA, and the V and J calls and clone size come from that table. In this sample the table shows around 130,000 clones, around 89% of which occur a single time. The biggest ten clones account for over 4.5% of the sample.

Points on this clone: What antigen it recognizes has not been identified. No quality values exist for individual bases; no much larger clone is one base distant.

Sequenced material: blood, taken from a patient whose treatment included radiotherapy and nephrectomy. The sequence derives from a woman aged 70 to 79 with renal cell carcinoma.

In nucleotides, the sequence is TGTGCCAGCAGTTTATCGGACAGCGGCCACGAGCAGTACTTC. Translation gives CASSLSDSGHEQYF. The V and J genes are TRBV27 and TRBJ2-7; TRBD1 might be the D gene, on 6 matching bases. From the germline V gene (reference sequence), CDR1 is MNHEY and CDR2 is SMNVEV. There are 14 amino acids in the CDR3, from cysteine to phenylalanine inclusive. Only the CDR3 region is kept as DNA, spanning 42 bases read in frame from base 1. V and J lose 0 bases and 5 bases, and a span of 11 bases separates them.